The following is a T cell receptor (beta chain) sequence with its context. It was across several immunoSEQ plates that each subset's genomic DNA was evenly split. Sequenced by immunoSEQ multiplex PCR; TCRdb stores in-frame clones only, minus some. The data hold some 550,000 clones, with around 97% observed a single time. The sample comes from a study of shared clonotypes between healthy human individuals. The investigators split CD4+ cells into a CD45RA+ naive subset and a CD45RA-negative memory subset. Sequencing input: naive CD4+ T cells sorted from blood. Stated subset: CD45RA+ positively selected. This sequence originates from a woman in her 30s in good health.

CDR3 sequence: CASSLAGQRAGYTF. CDR3 bases: TGTGCCAGCAGCTTAGCAGGCCAGAGGGCTGGCTACACCTTC. V gene TRBV7-9 combines with J gene TRBJ1-2; D unclear. Trimming took 0 bases from V and 7 from J, leaving 12 bases between them. The CDR3 extends over 14 amino acids. Germline V gene lookup returns CDR1 SEHNR and CDR2 FQNEAQ (reference sequence).